The subject of this entry is one TCR beta chain. This CDR3 spans 12 amino acids. Germline values: CDR1 SGHNT, CDR2 YYREEE (reference sequence). Trimming pared 5 bases from V and 8 bases from J, leaving 12 bases between. This specimen belongs to a study of PD-L1 blockade in urothelial cancer. Study overall: Bladder-origin urothelial cancer in males described most of the roughly 30 patients. Each participant's history included 0 to 3 prior chemotherapy regimens.

Stated time point: pretreatment peripheral blood. TCRdb's table, derived via immunoSEQ multiplex PCR, lists solely in-frame clones and lacks some. The table has under 80,000 clones, roughly 80% seen once; the top ten hold 4.5% to 6%. This receptor was identified in a man between 65 and 85 years old with urothelial cancer. This chain joins TRBV5-4 and TRBJ2-3, with TRBD1 as a possible D gene (6 bases). The sequences come from PBMCs, collected around atezolizumab (anti-PD-L1) treatment. In DNA, the CDR3 is TGTGCCAGCAGTGGGGGCGTGGGTACGCAGTATTTT. Protein product: CASSGGVGTQYF.